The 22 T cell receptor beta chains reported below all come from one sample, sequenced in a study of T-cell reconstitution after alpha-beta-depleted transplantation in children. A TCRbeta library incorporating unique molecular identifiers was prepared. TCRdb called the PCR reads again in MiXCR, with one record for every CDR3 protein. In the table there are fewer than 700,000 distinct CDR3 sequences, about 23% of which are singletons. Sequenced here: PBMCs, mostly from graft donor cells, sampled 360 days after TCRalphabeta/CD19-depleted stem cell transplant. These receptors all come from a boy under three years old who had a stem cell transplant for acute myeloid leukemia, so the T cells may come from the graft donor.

CDR3 sequence (DNA): TGCGCCAGCAGTGAGTCCGGACTCGTCGGTCGGAAAGAGACCCAGTACTTC. Its protein is CASSESGLVGRKETQYF. V and J are TRBV10-1 and TRBJ2-5, with a weak D call TRBD2 (5 bases). The V gene's germline CDR1 is WNHNN and CDR2 SYGVQD (reference sequence). V was cut by 0 bases and J by 3 bases, with 17 bases left in between. The CDR3 is 17 amino acids.

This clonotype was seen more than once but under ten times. The CDR3 is CASSPASSINEQFF. CDR3 in DNA: TGTGCCAGCAGCCCCGCTTCTAGCATCAATGAGCAGTTCTTC. The rearrangement links TRBV6-1 to TRBJ2-1; a weak D match, TRBD2 (5 bases). The CDR3 is 14 amino acids. Looked up from germline, CDR1 is MNHNS and CDR2 is SASEGT. Trimming stripped 6 bases from V and 6 bases from J, with 15 bases between.

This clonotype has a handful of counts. The CDR3 spells CASSPQYRITDTQYF. The CDR3 DNA reads TGTGCCAGCAGTCCGCAGTACCGAATTACAGATACGCAGTATTTT. This chain connects TRBV27 to TRBJ2-3; unclear D gene. The V end was cut by 5 bases, the J end by 3 bases, with 15 bases between. The CDR3 contains 15 residues. Germline-derived CDR1 and CDR2 are MNHEY and SMNVEV (reference sequence).

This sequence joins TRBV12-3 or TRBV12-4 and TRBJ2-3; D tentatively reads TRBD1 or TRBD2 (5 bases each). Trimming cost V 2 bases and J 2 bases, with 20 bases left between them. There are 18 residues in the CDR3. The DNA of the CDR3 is TGTGCCAGCAGTTTATTATTCTGGGGGAGTGGGGCCACAGATACGCAGTATTTT. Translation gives CASSLLFWGSGATDTQYF.

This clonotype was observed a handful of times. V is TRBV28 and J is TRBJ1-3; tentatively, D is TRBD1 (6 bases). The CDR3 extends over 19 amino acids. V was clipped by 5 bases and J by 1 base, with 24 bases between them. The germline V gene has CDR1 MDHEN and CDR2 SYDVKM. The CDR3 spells CASSEPRDTRRPSGNTIYF. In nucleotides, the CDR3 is TGTGCCAGCAGTGAACCCAGGGACACCCGAAGACCTTCTGGAAACACCATATATTTT.

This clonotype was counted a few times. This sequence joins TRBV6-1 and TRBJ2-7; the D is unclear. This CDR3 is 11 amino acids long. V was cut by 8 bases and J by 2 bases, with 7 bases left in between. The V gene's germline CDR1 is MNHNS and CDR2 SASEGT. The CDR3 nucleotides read TGTGCCAGCGAAGGTGCCTACGAGCAGTACGTC. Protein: CASEGAYEQYV.

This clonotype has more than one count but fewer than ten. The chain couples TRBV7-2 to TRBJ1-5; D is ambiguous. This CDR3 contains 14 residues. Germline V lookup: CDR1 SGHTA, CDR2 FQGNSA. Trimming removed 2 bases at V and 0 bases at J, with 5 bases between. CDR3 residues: CASSLLVSNQPQHF. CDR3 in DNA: TGTGCCAGCAGCTTACTAGTTAGCAATCAGCCCCAGCATTTT.

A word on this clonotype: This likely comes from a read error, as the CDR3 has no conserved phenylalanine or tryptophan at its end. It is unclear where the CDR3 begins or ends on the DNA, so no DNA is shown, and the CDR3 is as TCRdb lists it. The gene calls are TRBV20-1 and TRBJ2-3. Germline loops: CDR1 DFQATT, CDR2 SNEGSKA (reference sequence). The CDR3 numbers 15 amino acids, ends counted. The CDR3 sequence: CSARGGSTSADTQYY.

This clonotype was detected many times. The CDR3 bases are TGTGCCAGCAGCCGACAGGGAGTAGTTGGGGCCAACGTCCTGACTTTC. Its translation is CASSRQGVVGANVLTF. The chain links TRBV6-2 or TRBV6-3 to TRBJ2-6; the match to TRBD1 covers 7 bases. CDR1 and CDR2 from the germline V gene are MNHEY and SVGEGT. Losses at the gene ends were 6 bases for V and 3 bases for J; bases not matched to a gene: 8. This CDR3 has 16 residues.

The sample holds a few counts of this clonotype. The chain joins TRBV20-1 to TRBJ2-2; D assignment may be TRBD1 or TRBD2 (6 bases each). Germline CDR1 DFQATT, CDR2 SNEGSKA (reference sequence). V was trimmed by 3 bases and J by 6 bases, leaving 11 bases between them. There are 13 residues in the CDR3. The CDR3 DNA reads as TGCAGTGCTAGGGAGGGGGGAGCCGGGGAGCTGTTTTTT. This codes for CSAREGGAGELFF.

CDR3 bases: TGTGCCAGCAGCTTATATGGGGGACTAGCGGGGGGGCGGGAGCAGTACTTC. This encodes CASSLYGGLAGGREQYF. The J gene is TRBJ2-7, the V gene TRBV7-2, with TRBD2 identical over 16 bases. CDR1 and CDR2 (germline): SGHTA, FQGNSA. Trimming removed 2 bases from V and 7 bases from J; junction bases left unmatched: 8. The CDR3 loop spans 17 amino acids. Combining the CDR3 with reference TRBV7-2 and TRBJ2-7 gives the whole variable domain GAGVSQSPSNKVTEKGKDVELRCDPISGHTALYWYRQSLGQGLEFLIYFQGNSAPDKSGLPSDRFSAERTGGSVSTLTIQRTQQEDSAVYLCASSLYGGLAGGREQYFGPGTRLTVT.

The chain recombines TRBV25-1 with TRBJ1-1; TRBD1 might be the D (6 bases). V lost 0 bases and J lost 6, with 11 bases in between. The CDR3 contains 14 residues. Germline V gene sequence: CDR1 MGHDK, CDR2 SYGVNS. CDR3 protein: CASSEYFSGAEAFF. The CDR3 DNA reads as TGTGCCAGCAGTGAATATTTCTCAGGGGCTGAAGCTTTCTTT.

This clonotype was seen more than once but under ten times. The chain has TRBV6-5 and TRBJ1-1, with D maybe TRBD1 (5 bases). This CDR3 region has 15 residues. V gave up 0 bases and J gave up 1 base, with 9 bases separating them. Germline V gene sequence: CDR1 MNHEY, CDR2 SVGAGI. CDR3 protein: CASSYSQGGNTEAFF. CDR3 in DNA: TGTGCCAGCAGTTACTCCCAGGGAGGGAACACTGAAGCTTTCTTT.

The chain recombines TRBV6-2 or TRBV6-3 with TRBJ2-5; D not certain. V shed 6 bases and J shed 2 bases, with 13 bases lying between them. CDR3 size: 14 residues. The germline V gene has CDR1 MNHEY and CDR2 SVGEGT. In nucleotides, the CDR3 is TGTGCCAGCAGCCCCGGACCAGAGCAAGAGACCCAGTACTTC. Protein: CASSPGPEQETQYF.

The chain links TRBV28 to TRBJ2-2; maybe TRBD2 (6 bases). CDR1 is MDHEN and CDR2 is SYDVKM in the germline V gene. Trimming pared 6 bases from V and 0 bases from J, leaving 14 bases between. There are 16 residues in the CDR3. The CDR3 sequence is CASSWEAGSNTGELFF. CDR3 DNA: TGTGCCAGCAGCTGGGAGGCAGGATCGAACACCGGGGAGCTGTTTTTT.

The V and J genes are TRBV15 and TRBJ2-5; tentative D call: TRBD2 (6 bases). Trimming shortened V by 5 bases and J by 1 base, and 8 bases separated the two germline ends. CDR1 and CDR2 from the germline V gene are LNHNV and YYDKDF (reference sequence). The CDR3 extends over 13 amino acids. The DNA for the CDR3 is TGTGCCACCAGCGGGGACTTCCAAGAGACCCAGTACTTC. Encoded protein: CATSGDFQETQYF.

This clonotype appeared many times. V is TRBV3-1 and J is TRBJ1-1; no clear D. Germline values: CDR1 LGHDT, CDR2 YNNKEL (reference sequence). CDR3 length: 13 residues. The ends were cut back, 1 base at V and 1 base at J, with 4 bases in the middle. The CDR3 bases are TGTGCCAGCAGCCAAGGCCCGAACACTGAAGCTTTCTTT. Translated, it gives CASSQGPNTEAFF.

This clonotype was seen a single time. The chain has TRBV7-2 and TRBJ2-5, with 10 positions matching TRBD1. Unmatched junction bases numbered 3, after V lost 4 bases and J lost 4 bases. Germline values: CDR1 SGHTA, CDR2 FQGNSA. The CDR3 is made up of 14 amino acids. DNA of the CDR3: TGTGCCAGCAGCTGGGGACAGGGGACAGAGACCCAGTACTTC. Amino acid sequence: CASSWGQGTETQYF.

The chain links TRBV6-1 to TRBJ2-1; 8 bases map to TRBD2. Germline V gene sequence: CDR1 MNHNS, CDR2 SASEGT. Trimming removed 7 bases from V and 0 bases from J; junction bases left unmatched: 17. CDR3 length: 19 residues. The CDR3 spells CASIGSGTRGPGSYNEQFF. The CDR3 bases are TGTGCCAGCATAGGATCCGGGACTAGGGGACCCGGCTCCTACAATGAGCAGTTCTTC.

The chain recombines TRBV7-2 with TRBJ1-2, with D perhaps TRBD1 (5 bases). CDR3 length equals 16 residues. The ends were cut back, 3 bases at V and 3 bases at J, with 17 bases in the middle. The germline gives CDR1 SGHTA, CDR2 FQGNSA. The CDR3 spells CASSFPFPTVDYGYTF. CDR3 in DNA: TGTGCCAGCAGCTTTCCTTTCCCGACAGTCGACTATGGCTACACCTTC.

The CDR3 protein is CSASRTGGSSEQYF. CDR3 sequence (DNA): TGCAGTGCTTCCAGGACAGGGGGCTCATCCGAGCAGTACTTC. This rearrangement joins TRBV20-1 to TRBJ2-7; 11 positions match TRBD1. This CDR3 has 14 residues. The ends lost 5 bases at V and 6 bases at J; junction bases unmatched: 9. Germline-derived CDR1 and CDR2 are DFQATT and SNEGSKA (reference sequence).

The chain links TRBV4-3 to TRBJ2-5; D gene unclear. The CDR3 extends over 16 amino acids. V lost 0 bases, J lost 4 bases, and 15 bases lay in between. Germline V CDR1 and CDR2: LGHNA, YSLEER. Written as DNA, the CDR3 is TGCGCCAGCAGCCAAGATCTAGTGTCGATGGGAGAGACCCAGTACTTC. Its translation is CASSQDLVSMGETQYF.